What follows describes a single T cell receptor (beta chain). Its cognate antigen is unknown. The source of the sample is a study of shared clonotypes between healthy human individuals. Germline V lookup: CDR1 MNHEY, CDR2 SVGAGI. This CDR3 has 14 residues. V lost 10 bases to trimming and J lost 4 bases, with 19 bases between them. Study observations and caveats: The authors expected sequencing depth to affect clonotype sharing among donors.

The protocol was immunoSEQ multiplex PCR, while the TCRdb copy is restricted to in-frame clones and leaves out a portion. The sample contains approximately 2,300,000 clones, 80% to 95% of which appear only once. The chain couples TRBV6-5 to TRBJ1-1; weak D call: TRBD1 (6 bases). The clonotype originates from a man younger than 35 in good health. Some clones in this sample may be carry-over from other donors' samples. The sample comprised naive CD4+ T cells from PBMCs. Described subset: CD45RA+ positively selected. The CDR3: CATIGTGRPTEAFF. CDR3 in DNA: TGTGCCACCATCGGAACAGGGCGGCCCACTGAAGCTTTCTTT.